This passage covers 20 T cell receptor beta chains from one sample sequenced in a study of blood T cell repertoires in COVID-19. Repertoires were generated with immunoSEQ multiplex PCR, while TCRdb's copy carries only in-frame clones and drops some. The repertoire consists of 180,000 or so clones, with 88% occurring once and the leading ten covering roughly 1.6%. The specimen sequenced was peripheral blood. The receptors were sampled from a man in his late teens or twenties with active or convalescent COVID-19.

The V gene is TRBV7-8, the J gene TRBJ1-4; TRBD1 matches 11 bases. Germline CDR1 reads SGHVS; CDR2 reads FQNEAQ. J lost 7 bases, V lost 1 base, and 11 bases had no gene match. The CDR3 length is 18 residues. The CDR3 region is CASSLVSGQGAVGEKLFF. CDR3 nucleotide sequence: TGTGCCAGCAGCTTAGTTTCCGGACAGGGGGCCGTCGGTGAAAAACTGTTTTTT.

About this clone: Because the CDR3's place on the DNA is in doubt, the DNA is left out and the CDR3 is given as listed by TCRdb. The rearrangement links TRBV27 to TRBJ2-2; the D call TRBD2 from the table was never checked on the DNA. Termini included, the CDR3 measures 16 amino acids. CDR1 MNHEY and CDR2 SMNVEV come from the germline V gene (reference sequence). The CDR3 here is CASSTSRASHTGELFF.

The V and J genes are TRBV4-1 and TRBJ1-2; 10 nucleotides match TRBD1. The CDR3 runs to 18 residues. V was pared by 4 bases and J by 4 bases, with 15 bases of the junction left unmatched. CDR1 and CDR2 from the germline V gene are MGHRA and YSYEKL. The CDR3 is CASSPSPGQGTSIYGYTF. DNA of the CDR3: TGCGCCAGCAGCCCATCGCCGGGACAGGGGACCTCCATCTATGGCTACACCTTC.

The chain carries TRBV6-5 and TRBJ1-3; the D gene is possibly TRBD1 (5 bases). The CDR3 is 14 amino acids. Germline CDR1 is MNHEY and CDR2 is SVGAGI. The germline V and J ends were trimmed by 6 bases and 3 bases, with 12 bases remaining between them. CDR3 sequence reads: CASRQGLNGNTIYF. The CDR3 DNA sequence: TGTGCCAGCAGGCAGGGACTAAATGGAAACACCATATATTTT.

The V gene is TRBV7-3, the J gene TRBJ2-1; D is possibly TRBD2 (6 bases). The CDR3 spans 15 residues. The germline V and J ends were trimmed by 1 base and 5 bases, with 12 bases remaining between them. Germline V CDR1 and CDR2: SGHTA, FQGTGA. The CDR3 DNA sequence: TGTGCCAGCAGCTTAATAGCGGTGGAAGACAATGAGCAGTTCTTC. Translating it yields CASSLIAVEDNEQFF.

V usage is TRBV5-5 and J usage is TRBJ1-5; 8 nucleotides agree with TRBD1. V gave up 0 bases and J gave up 3 bases; unmatched junction bases: 5. CDR3 size: 16 residues. Germline CDR1 is SGHKS and CDR2 is YYEKEE (reference sequence). CDR3 DNA: TGTGCCAGCAGCTTGGTCGAGGACAGGGTCAATCAGCCCCAGCATTTT. It yields the protein CASSLVEDRVNQPQHF.

V usage is TRBV7-3 and J usage is TRBJ1-2; D possibly corresponds to TRBD1 (6 bases). Trimming cost V 5 bases and J 4 bases, with 14 bases left between them. The CDR3 spans 14 residues. Per germline, CDR1 SGHTA and CDR2 FQGTGA. The chain's CDR3 is CASSPGGGGYGYTF. The CDR3 coding sequence is TGTGCCAGCAGCCCCGGGGGAGGGGGCTATGGCTACACCTTC.

This clone was picked up a small number of times. This chain uses TRBV10-1 with TRBJ1-2; TRBD1 is a possible D gene (6 bases). Trimming stripped 3 bases from V and 4 bases from J, with 9 bases between. Germline-derived CDR1 and CDR2 are WNHNN and SYGVQD (reference sequence). CDR3 length: 13 residues. The CDR3: CASSEQGTYGYTF. CDR3 bases: TGCGCCAGCAGTGAACAGGGAACCTATGGCTACACCTTC.

This clone was seen only once. The chain joins TRBV20-1 to TRBJ1-6; D is perhaps TRBD1 (6 bases). The germline V gene encodes CDR1 DFQATT and CDR2 SNEGSKA (reference sequence). With 3 bases removed from V and 5 bases from J, the gap between germline ends came to 8 bases. This CDR3 has 13 residues. The CDR3: CSASPGDNSPLHF. The CDR3 DNA sequence: TGCAGTGCTAGTCCAGGGGATAATTCACCCCTCCACTTT.

The chain employs TRBV2 and TRBJ1-5; D unclear. This CDR3 has 15 amino acids. Germline V gene data show CDR1 as SNHLY and CDR2 as FYNNEI. Trimming took off 6 bases at V and 0 bases at J, with 12 bases between the two ends. The CDR3 sequence is CASRSGDHSNQPQHF. In nucleotides, the CDR3 is TGTGCCAGCAGGTCGGGAGACCATAGCAATCAGCCCCAGCATTTT.

This chain uses TRBV6-2 or TRBV6-3 with TRBJ2-2, with D tentatively TRBD1 (5 bases). CDR3 size: 16 residues. Germline loops: CDR1 MNHEY, CDR2 SVGEGT. The V gene lost 4 bases and the J gene lost 0 bases, with 12 bases spanning the gap. This chain's CDR3 is CASSWGGQPNTGELFF. The CDR3 coding sequence is TGTGCCAGCAGTTGGGGCGGTCAACCGAACACCGGGGAGCTGTTTTTT.

This rearrangement joins TRBV15 to TRBJ2-5, with D unclear. CDR3 length: 14 residues. Germline V lookup: CDR1 LNHNV, CDR2 YYDKDF (reference sequence). V was trimmed by 0 bases and J by 1 base, leaving 6 bases between them. For the CDR3, the DNA is TGTGCCACCAGCAGAGATCTAACCCAAGAGACCCAGTACTTC. This translates into CATSRDLTQETQYF. The complete variable domain, with remaining parts taken from reference TRBV15 and TRBJ2-5, reads DAMVIQNPRYQVTQFGKPVTLSCSQTLNHNVMYWYQQKSSQAPKLLFHYYDKDFNNEADTPDNFQSRRPNTSFCFLDIRSPGLGDTAMYLCATSRDLTQETQYFGPGTRLLVL.

The gene calls are TRBV7-3 and TRBJ2-1, with D perhaps matching TRBD2 (5 bases). V gave up 1 base and J gave up 2 bases, with 12 bases separating them. The length of the CDR3 is 16 residues. Per germline, CDR1 SGHTA and CDR2 FQGTGA. CDR3 coding DNA: TGTGCCAGCAGCTTAAAAGCTAGCCTACCCTACAATGAGCAGTTCTTC. It translates to CASSLKASLPYNEQFF.

V and J are TRBV19 and TRBJ2-7; D ambiguous. This CDR3 is 14 amino acids long. V shed 7 bases and J shed 0 bases, with 13 bases lying between them. Germline CDR1 is LNHDA and CDR2 is SQIVND (reference sequence). The CDR3 spells CASKLGFYSYEQYF. The CDR3 DNA follows: TGTGCCAGTAAATTGGGCTTCTACTCCTACGAGCAGTACTTC.

This sequence joins TRBV27 and TRBJ2-1; 8 nucleotides line up with TRBD2. The V and J ends lost 0 bases and 9 bases, in that order; junction bases with no gene match: 7. The CDR3 is made up of 15 amino acids. CDR1 MNHEY and CDR2 SMNVEV come from the germline V gene (reference sequence). The CDR3 loop is CASSLSGGRPREQFF. In DNA, the CDR3 is TGTGCCAGCAGTTTATCGGGCGGGAGGCCCCGTGAGCAGTTCTTC.

This clone was seen only once. The chain is built from TRBV21-1 and TRBJ2-7; the D segment call TRBD1 is taken from the table without a DNA check. TRBV21-1 is reported as a pseudogene. The CDR3 covers 13 residues. The CDR3 nucleotides are TGTGCCAGCAACCGGGACAGGGGGCCCGAGCAGTACTTC. It specifies CASNRDRGPEQYF.

This chain uses TRBV5-1 with TRBJ2-1; 14 nucleotides align to TRBD2. The V segment lost 4 bases and the J segment 9 bases; nucleotides outside the gene matches: 12. This CDR3 has 17 residues. Germline CDR1 is SGHRS and CDR2 is YFSETQ. CDR3 sequence (DNA): TGCGCCAGCAGCAAAACGCCGGGACTAGCGGGAGTTGGTGAGCAGTTCTTC. Its protein is CASSKTPGLAGVGEQFF.

This clone was detected once. The V call is TRBV3-1 (or the pseudogene TRBV3-2), the J call TRBJ2-2; 9 positions agree with TRBD2. The CDR3 is 18 residues long. Looked up from germline, CDR1 is LGHDT and CDR2 is YNNKEL (reference sequence). V gave up 3 bases and J gave up 5 bases; unmatched junction bases: 13. The CDR3: CASSHRVVAGVGTGELFF. CDR3 coding DNA: TGTGCCAGCAGCCATCGTGTGGTAGCGGGAGTCGGTACCGGGGAGCTGTTTTTT.

This clone appeared a single time. The chain has TRBV12-5 and TRBJ2-1, with 7 bases fitting TRBD1. Germline values: CDR1 LGHNT, CDR2 FRNRAP. CDR3 size: 15 residues. With 5 bases clipped from V and 3 bases from J, the junction kept 7 bases outside the gene matches. CDR3 DNA: TGTGCTAGTGGTCGCCGACAGGGCGACTACAATGAGCAGTTCTTC. Protein product: CASGRRQGDYNEQFF.

This clone was picked up a small number of times. This rearrangement joins TRBV6-5 to TRBJ2-7; 8 bases are shared with TRBD1. Trimming at V came to 4 bases and at J to 1 base, leaving 6 bases not matched to a gene. This CDR3 spans 15 amino acids. Germline V gives CDR1 MNHEY, CDR2 SVGAGI. The CDR3 DNA reads TGTGCCAGCAGTTTGTGGACAGGGACTTCCTACGAGCAGTACTTC. Its translation: CASSLWTGTSYEQYF.